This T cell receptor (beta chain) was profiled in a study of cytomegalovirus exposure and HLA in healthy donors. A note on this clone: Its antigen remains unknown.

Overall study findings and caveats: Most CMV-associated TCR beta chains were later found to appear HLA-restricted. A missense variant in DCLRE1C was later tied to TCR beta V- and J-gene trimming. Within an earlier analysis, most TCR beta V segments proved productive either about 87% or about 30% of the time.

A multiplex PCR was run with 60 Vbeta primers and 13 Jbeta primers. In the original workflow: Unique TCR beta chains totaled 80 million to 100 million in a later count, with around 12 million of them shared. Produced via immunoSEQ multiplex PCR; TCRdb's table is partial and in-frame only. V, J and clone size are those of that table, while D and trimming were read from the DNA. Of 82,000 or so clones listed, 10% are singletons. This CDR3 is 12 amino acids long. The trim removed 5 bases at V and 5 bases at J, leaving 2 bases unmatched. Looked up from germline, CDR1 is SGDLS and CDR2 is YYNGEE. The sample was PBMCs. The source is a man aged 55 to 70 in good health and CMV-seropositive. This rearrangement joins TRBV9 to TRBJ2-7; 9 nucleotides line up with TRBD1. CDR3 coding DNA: TGTGCCAGCAGACAGGGGGCGAACGAGCAGTACGTC. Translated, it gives CASRQGANEQYV.